The 8 T cell receptor beta chains reported below all come from one sample, sequenced in a study of cytomegalovirus exposure and HLA in healthy donors. 13 Jbeta primers and 60 Vbeta primers were used for the PCR. Using immunoSEQ multiplex PCR, the repertoire was profiled, and TCRdb retains in-frame clones only, with some absent. The table shows 90,000 or so clones, with around 70% occurring only once. Sequencing input: PBMCs. These receptors were collected from a man in his forties or fifties in good health and CMV-seronegative.

The V call is TRBV30, the J call TRBJ2-7; TRBD2 aligns across 13 bases. Germline CDR1 and CDR2: GTSNPN and SVGIG (reference sequence). The CDR3 sequence is 16 residues long. The ends lost 0 bases at V and 0 bases at J; junction bases unmatched: 2. The CDR3 is CAWSVWTSGGSYEQYV. The CDR3 region has the DNA TGTGCCTGGAGTGTTTGGACTAGCGGGGGCTCCTACGAGCAGTACGTC.

The chain employs TRBV21-1 and TRBJ1-4; the table assigns TRBD1, which was not confirmed against the DNA. TRBV21-1 is given as a pseudogene. The CDR3 is made up of 13 amino acids. CDR3 sequence: CASSPWPNEKLFF. DNA of the CDR3: TGTGCCAGCAGCCCATGGCCTAATGAAAAACTGTTTTTT.

This clone came up many times. The sample contains more than one DNA sequence encoding this CDR3. The gene calls are TRBV4-1 and TRBJ2-7; 9 bases are shared with TRBD2. The V segment lost 1 base and the J segment 2 bases; nucleotides outside the gene matches: 3. The germline gives CDR1 MGHRA, CDR2 YSYEKL. CDR3 length equals 15 residues. The CDR3 DNA reads as TGCGCCAGCAGCCAAGGGCTAGCGGGAACCTACGAGCAGTACGTC. This codes for CASSQGLAGTYEQYV.

This chain uses TRBV10-3 with TRBJ2-5; tentatively, D is TRBD2 (6 bases). Germline V gene data show CDR1 as ENHRY and CDR2 as SYGVKD. V was cut by 4 bases and J by 4 bases, with 10 bases left in between. The CDR3 spans 13 residues. The CDR3 loop reads CAISADGGETQYF. The CDR3 DNA reads as TGTGCCATCAGTGCCGACGGGGGAGAGACCCAGTACTTC.

The chain joins TRBV5-1 to TRBJ2-1, with 9 positions matching TRBD1. The CDR3 length is 14 residues. In germline, CDR1 is SGHRS, CDR2 YFSETQ. The V segment lost 5 bases and the J segment 5 bases; nucleotides outside the gene matches: 5. This CDR3 is CASSRTGVDNEQFF. The DNA of the CDR3 is TGCGCCAGCAGTCGGACAGGGGTCGACAATGAGCAGTTCTTC.

The chain combines TRBV5-1 with TRBJ2-3; 8 nucleotides agree with TRBD1. The V and J ends lost 4 bases and 11 bases, in that order; junction bases with no gene match: 12. CDR3 length: 14 residues. Germline loops: CDR1 SGHRS, CDR2 YFSETQ. The CDR3 sequence: CASSLLIQGEQQYF. CDR3 nucleotides: TGCGCCAGCAGCCTATTGATACAGGGGGAACAGCAGTATTTT.

V is TRBV30 and J is TRBJ1-1, with D possibly TRBD1 on 5 matching bases. V gave up 0 bases and J gave up 3 bases, with 8 bases separating them. The CDR3 has 13 residues. Germline V lookup: CDR1 GTSNPN, CDR2 SVGIG (reference sequence). The CDR3 is CAWSVGLYTEAFF. The CDR3 DNA reads as TGTGCCTGGAGTGTGGGACTTTACACTGAAGCTTTCTTT.

This clone was picked up a small number of times. The chain has TRBV27 and TRBJ2-7, with TRBD1 matching over 8 bases. This CDR3 has 13 amino acids. Trimming removed 6 bases from V and 3 bases from J; junction bases left unmatched: 4. The germline V gene encodes CDR1 MNHEY and CDR2 SMNVEV (reference sequence). In DNA form, the CDR3 reads TGTGCCAGCAGCCGGACAGGGAACTACGAGCAGTACTTC. Its translation is CASSRTGNYEQYF.